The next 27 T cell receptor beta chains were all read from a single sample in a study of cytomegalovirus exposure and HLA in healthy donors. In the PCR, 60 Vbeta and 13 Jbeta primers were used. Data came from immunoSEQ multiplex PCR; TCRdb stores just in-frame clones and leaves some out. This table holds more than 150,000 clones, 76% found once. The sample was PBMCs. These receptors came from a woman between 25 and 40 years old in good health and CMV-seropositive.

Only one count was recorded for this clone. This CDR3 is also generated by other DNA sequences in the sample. CDR3 sequence: CASSSSGGAGELFF. In DNA form, the CDR3 reads TGTGCCAGCAGCTCGAGCGGGGGGGCAGGGGAGCTGTTTTTT. The chain employs TRBV5-4 and TRBJ2-2, with 10 bases fitting TRBD2. Germline values: CDR1 SGHNT, CDR2 YYREEE (reference sequence). The CDR3 sequence is 14 residues long. Trimming removed 3 bases from V and 8 bases from J; junction bases left unmatched: 4.

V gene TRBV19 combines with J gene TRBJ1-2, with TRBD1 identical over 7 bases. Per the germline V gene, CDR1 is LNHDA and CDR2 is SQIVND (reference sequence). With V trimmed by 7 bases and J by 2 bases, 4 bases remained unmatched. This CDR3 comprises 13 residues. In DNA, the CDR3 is TGTGCCAGTACCCGGGACAGCAACTATGGCTACACCTTC. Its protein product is CASTRDSNYGYTF.

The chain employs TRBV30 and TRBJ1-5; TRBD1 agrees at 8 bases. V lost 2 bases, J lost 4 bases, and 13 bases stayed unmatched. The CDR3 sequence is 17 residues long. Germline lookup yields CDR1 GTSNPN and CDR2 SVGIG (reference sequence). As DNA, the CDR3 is TGTGCCTGGAGTCCCCGAGGCGACAGGGGATGGAATCAGCCCCAGCATTTT. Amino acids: CAWSPRGDRGWNQPQHF.

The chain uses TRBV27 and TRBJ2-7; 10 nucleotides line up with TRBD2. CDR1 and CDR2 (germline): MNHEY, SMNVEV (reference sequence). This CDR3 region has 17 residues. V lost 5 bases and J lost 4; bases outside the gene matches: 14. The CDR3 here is CASSPNSRGSGGYEQYF. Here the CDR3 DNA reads TGTGCCAGCAGTCCTAACTCCAGGGGTAGCGGGGGGTACGAGCAGTACTTC.

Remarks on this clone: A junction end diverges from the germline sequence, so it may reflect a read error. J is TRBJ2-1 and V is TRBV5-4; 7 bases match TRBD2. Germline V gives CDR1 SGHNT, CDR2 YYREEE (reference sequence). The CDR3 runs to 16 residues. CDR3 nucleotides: TGTGCCAGCAGCTTGGACCCTACTAGCGTCTACGATGAGCAGTTCTTC. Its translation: CASSLDPTSVYDEQFF.

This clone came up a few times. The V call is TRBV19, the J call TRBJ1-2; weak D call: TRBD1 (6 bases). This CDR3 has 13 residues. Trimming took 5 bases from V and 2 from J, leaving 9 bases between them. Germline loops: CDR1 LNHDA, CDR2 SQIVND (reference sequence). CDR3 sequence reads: CASSPTGNYGYTF. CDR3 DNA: TGTGCCAGTAGTCCAACAGGGAACTATGGCTACACCTTC.

The CDR3 protein is CASSDGPRGPPPYNEQFF. CDR3 sequence (DNA): TGCGCCAGCAGTGACGGGCCGAGGGGGCCCCCCCCCTACAATGAGCAGTTCTTC. The chain combines TRBV10-1 with TRBJ2-1; 7 bases fit TRBD1. J gave up 2 bases and V 3 bases, and 13 bases lay outside the gene matches. Germline values: CDR1 WNHNN, CDR2 SYGVQD (reference sequence). The CDR3 is 18 amino acids.

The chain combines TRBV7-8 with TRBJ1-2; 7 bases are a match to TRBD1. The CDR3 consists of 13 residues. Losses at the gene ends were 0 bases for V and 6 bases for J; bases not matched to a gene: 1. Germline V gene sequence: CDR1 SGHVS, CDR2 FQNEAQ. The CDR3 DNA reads TGTGCCAGCAGCTTAGCAGGGGGCGATGGCTACACCTTC. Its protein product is CASSLAGGDGYTF.

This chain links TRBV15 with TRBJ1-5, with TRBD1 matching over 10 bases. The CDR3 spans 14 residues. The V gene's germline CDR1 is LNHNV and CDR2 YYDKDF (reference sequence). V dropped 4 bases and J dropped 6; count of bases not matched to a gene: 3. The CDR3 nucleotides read TGTGCCACCAGCACCGGACAGGGGGTTCAGCCCCAGCATTTT. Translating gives CATSTGQGVQPQHF.

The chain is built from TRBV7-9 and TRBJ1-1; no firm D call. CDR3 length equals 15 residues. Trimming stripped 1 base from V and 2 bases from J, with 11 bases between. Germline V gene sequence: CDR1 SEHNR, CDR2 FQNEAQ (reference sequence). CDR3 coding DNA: TGTGCCAGCAGCTTAGGAGGTCGGCAAAACACTGAAGCTTTCTTT. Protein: CASSLGGRQNTEAFF.

The CDR3 coding sequence is TGTGCCAGCAGCGTAGGGGCAGGCAATCAGCCCCAGCATTTT. This sequence encodes CASSVGAGNQPQHF. This chain links TRBV9 with TRBJ1-5; D remains unclear. CDR3 length equals 14 residues. The V end lost 0 bases, the J end lost 2 bases, and 6 bases lay between the germline ends. From germline, CDR1 is SGDLS and CDR2 YYNGEE.

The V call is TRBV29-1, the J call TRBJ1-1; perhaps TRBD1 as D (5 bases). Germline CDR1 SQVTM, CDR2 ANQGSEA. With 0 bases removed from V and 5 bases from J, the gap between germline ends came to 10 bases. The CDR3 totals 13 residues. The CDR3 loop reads CSVEEQEYTEAFF. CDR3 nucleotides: TGCAGCGTTGAAGAACAGGAATATACTGAAGCTTTCTTT.

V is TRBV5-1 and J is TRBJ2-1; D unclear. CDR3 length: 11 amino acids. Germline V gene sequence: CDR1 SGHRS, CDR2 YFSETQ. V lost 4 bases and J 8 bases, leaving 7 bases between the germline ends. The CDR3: CASSRVDEQFF. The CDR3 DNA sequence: TGCGCCAGCAGCCGGGTGGATGAGCAGTTCTTC.

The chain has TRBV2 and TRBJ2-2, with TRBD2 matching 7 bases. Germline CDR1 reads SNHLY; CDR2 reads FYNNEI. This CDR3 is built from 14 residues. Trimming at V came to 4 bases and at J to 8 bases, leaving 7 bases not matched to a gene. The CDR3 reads CASSGGGVPGELFF. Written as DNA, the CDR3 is TGTGCCAGCAGTGGGGGAGGGGTACCGGGGGAGCTGTTTTTT.

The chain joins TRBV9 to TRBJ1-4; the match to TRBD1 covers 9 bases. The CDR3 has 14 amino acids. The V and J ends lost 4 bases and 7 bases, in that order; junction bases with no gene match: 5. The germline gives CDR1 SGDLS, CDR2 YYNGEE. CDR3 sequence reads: CASSLQGAGEKLFF. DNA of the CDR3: TGTGCCAGCAGCCTACAGGGGGCAGGTGAAAAACTGTTTTTT. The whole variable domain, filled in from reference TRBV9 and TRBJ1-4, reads DSGVTQTPKHLITATGQRVTLRCSPRSGDLSVYWYQQSLDQGLQFLIQYYNGEERAKGNILERFSAQQFPDLHSELNLSSLELGDSALYFCASSLQGAGEKLFFGSGTQLSVL.

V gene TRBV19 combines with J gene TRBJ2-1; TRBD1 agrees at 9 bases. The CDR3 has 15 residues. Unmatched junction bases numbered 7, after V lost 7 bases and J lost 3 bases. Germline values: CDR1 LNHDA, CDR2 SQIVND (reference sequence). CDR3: CASNLGTGSYNEQFF. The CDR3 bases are TGTGCCAGTAACCTGGGGACAGGGAGCTACAATGAGCAGTTCTTC.

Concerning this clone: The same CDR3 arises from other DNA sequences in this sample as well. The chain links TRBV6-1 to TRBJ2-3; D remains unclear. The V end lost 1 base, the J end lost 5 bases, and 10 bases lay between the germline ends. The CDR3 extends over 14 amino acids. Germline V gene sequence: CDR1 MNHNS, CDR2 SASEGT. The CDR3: CASSEVRFRDTQYF. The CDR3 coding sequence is TGTGCCAGCAGTGAAGTACGGTTCCGAGATACGCAGTATTTT.

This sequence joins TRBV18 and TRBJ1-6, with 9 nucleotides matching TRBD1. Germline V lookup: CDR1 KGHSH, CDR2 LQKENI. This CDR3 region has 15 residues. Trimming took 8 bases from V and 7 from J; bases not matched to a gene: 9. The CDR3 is CASLVTGGGNSPLHF. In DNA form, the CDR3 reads TGTGCCAGCCTCGTGACAGGGGGAGGGAATTCACCCCTCCACTTT.

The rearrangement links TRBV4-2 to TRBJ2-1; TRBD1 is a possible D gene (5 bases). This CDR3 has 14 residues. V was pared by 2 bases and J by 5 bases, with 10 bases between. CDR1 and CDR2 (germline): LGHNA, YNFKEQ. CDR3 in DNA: TGTGCCAGCAGCCAACCCCAGGGTGACAATGAGCAGTTCTTC. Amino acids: CASSQPQGDNEQFF.

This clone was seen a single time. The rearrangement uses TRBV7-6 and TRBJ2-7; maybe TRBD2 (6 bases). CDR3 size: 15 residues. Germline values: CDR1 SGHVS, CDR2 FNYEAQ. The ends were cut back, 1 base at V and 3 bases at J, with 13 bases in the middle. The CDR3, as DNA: TGTGCCAGCAGCTTAGGGGGGGACGGGAGCTACGAGCAGTACTTC. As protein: CASSLGGDGSYEQYF.

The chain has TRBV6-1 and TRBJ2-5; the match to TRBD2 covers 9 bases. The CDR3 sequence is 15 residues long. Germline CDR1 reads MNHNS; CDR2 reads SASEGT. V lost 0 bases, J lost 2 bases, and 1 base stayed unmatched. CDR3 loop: CASSEAAGGQETQYF. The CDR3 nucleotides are TGTGCCAGCAGTGAAGCTGCGGGGGGGCAAGAGACCCAGTACTTC.

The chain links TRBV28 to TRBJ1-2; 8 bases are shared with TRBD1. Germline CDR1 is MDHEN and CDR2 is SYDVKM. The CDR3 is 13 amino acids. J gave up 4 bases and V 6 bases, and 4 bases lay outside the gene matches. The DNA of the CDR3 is TGTGCCAGCAGACGACAGGGGCCCTATGGCTACACCTTC. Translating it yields CASRRQGPYGYTF.

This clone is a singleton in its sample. CDR3 nucleotide sequence: TGTGCCATCAGTGAGTACGGGACAGATACGCAGTATTTT. Its protein is CAISEYGTDTQYF. The chain carries TRBV10-3 and TRBJ2-3; D uncertain. Germline V gene data show CDR1 as ENHRY and CDR2 as SYGVKD. There are 13 residues in the CDR3. V was clipped by 1 base and J by 3 bases, with 5 bases between them.

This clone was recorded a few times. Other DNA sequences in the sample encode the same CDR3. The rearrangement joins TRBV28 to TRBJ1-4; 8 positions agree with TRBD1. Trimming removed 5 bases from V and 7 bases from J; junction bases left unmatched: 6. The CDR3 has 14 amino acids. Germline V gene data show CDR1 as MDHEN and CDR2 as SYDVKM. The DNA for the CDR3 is TGTGCCAGCAGTCGCGGACAGGGACGTGAAAAACTGTTTTTT. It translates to CASSRGQGREKLFF.

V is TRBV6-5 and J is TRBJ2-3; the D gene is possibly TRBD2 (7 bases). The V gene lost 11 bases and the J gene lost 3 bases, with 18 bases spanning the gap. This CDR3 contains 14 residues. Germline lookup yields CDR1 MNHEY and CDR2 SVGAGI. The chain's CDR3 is CASRRGTLTDTQYF. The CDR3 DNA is TGTGCCTCGAGGCGGGGGACATTAACAGATACGCAGTATTTT.

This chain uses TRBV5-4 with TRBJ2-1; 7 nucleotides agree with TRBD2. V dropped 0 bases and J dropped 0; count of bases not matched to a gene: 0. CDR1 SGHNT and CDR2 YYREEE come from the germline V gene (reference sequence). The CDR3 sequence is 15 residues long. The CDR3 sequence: CASSLGGGSYNEQFF. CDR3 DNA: TGTGCCAGCAGCTTGGGGGGGGGCTCCTACAATGAGCAGTTCTTC.

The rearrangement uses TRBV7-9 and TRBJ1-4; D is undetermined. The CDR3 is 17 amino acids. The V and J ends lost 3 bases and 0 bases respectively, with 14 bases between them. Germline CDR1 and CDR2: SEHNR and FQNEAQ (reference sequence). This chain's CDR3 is CASSLRARRATNEKLFF. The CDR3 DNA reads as TGTGCCAGCAGCTTGAGAGCCCGACGGGCAACTAATGAAAAACTGTTTTTT.